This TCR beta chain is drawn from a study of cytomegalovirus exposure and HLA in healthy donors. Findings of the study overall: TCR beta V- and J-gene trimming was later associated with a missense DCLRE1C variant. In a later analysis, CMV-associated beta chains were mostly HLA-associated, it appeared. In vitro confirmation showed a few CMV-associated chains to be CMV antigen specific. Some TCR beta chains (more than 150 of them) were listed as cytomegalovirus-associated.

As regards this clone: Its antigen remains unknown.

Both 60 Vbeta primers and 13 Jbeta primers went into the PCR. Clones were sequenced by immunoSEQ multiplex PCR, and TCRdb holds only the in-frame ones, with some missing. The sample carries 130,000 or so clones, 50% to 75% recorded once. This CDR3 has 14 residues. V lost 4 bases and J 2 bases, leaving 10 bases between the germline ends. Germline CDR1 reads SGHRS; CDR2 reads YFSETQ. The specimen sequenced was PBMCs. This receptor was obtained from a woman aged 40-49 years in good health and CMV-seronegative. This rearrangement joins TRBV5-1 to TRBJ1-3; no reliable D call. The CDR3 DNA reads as TGCGCCAGCAGCGAAGACTTAGCTGGAAACACCATATATTTT. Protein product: CASSEDLAGNTIYF.